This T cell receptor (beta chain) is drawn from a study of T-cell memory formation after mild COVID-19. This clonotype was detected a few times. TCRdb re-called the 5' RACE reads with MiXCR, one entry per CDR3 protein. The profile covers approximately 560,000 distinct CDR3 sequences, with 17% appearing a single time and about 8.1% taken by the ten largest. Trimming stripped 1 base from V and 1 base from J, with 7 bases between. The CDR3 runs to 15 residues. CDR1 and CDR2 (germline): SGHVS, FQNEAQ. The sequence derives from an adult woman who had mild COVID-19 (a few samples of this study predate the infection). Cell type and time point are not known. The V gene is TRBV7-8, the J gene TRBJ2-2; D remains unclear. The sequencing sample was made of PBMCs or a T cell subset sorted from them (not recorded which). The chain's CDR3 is CASSLGGGNTGELFF. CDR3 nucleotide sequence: TGTGCCAGCAGCTTAGGCGGCGGGAACACCGGGGAGCTGTTTTTT.